The 17 T cell receptor beta chains in this list originate from one sample, sequenced in a study of early T cells in non-severe SARS-CoV-2 infection (TCRdb year 2021). Library construction relied on 5' RACE. These reads were obtained on a NextSeq 500. TCRdb itself trimmed the public reads at Q25 with fastp, ran MiXCR and retained productive beta chains. Identical CDR3 protein sequences are pooled into one entry, listed with their most common genes and DNA. This sample lists 57,000 or so distinct CDR3 sequences; approximately 12% were detected once. The leading ten clones occupy less than 6% of the sample. The specimen was whole blood. These receptor sequences come from an adult who was a healthcare worker with PCR-confirmed SARS-CoV-2 infection or an uninfected control (not recorded which).

This clonotype was counted many times. The rearrangement uses TRBV27 and TRBJ2-7; 7 bases fit TRBD1. The CDR3 consists of 17 residues. Germline assignment: CDR1 MNHEY and CDR2 SMNVEV (reference sequence). J lost 2 bases, V lost 7 bases, and 17 bases had no gene match. In DNA, the CDR3 is TGTGCCAGCAACTTCCTTAGACCAAACAGGGGAACCTACGAGCAGTACTTC. It translates to CASNFLRPNRGTYEQYF.

V gene TRBV4-1 combines with J gene TRBJ2-3, with D possibly matching TRBD2 (5 bases). This CDR3 is built from 16 residues. Trimming removed 4 bases from V and 1 base from J, with 15 bases in between. Germline-derived CDR1 and CDR2 are MGHRA and YSYEKL. This CDR3 is CASSPTPAARTDTQYF. The DNA of the CDR3 is TGCGCCAGCAGCCCGACCCCAGCGGCCCGCACAGATACGCAGTATTTT.

J is TRBJ2-2 and V is TRBV6-2 or TRBV6-3, with TRBD2 as a possible D gene (7 bases). Per the germline V gene, CDR1 is MNHEY and CDR2 is SVGEGT. V shed 6 bases and J shed 0 bases, with 11 bases lying between them. This CDR3 has 15 residues. In DNA, the CDR3 is TGTGCCAGCAGCCACGGGGGGCCGAACACCGGGGAGCTGTTTTTT. Translating it yields CASSHGGPNTGELFF.

This clonotype was seen at least ten times. The rearrangement joins TRBV18 to TRBJ1-5; TRBD1 is a possible D gene (5 bases). The germline V and J ends were trimmed by 9 bases and 4 bases, with 13 bases remaining between them. In germline, CDR1 is KGHSH, CDR2 LQKENI. The length of the CDR3 is 13 residues. The CDR3 DNA follows: TGTGCCAGTAGTCCCGGGGGAAATCAGCCCCAGCATTTT. Translating it yields CASSPGGNQPQHF. The full variable domain, completed using reference TRBV18 and TRBJ1-5, is NAGVMQNPRHLVRRRGQEARLRCSPMKGHSHVYWYRQLPEEGLKFMVYLQKENIIDESGMPKERFSAEFPKEGPSILRIQQVVRGDSAAYFCASSPGGNQPQHFGDGTRLSIL.

This clonotype was seen at least ten times. The chain is built from TRBV7-9 and TRBJ1-1; no clear D. CDR3 length equals 13 residues. Looked up from germline, CDR1 is SEHNR and CDR2 is FQNEAQ (reference sequence). The V end was cut by 7 bases, the J end by 4 bases, with 13 bases between. Written as DNA, the CDR3 is TGTGCCAGCAACGGGGTGGAGGCCACTGAAGCTTTCTTT. This translates into CASNGVEATEAFF.

This clonotype has more than one count but fewer than ten. The J gene is TRBJ1-2, the V gene TRBV6-6; D gene uncertain. Between the trimmed V and J ends, which lost 2 bases and 0 bases, there was a span of 13 bases. Germline V CDR1 and CDR2: MNHNY, SVGAGI (reference sequence). This CDR3 has 16 amino acids. The CDR3: CASSYGRGLANYGYTF. The CDR3 coding sequence is TGTGCCAGCAGTTACGGTCGGGGTCTAGCTAACTATGGCTACACCTTC.

Only a few counts were recorded for this clonotype. The chain joins TRBV20-1 to TRBJ2-1, with D unresolved. CDR3 length: 14 residues. Germline CDR1 is DFQATT and CDR2 is SNEGSKA (reference sequence). V was trimmed by 2 bases and J by 1 base, leaving 9 bases between them. The CDR3 DNA reads TGCAGTGCTAGACTAGACCAATCCTACAATGAGCAGTTCTTC. This sequence encodes CSARLDQSYNEQFF.

V is TRBV7-9 and J is TRBJ2-7; 7 bases are shared with TRBD2. CDR1 and CDR2 from the germline V gene are SEHNR and FQNEAQ (reference sequence). There are 13 residues in the CDR3. The V and J ends lost 5 bases and 4 bases, in that order; junction bases with no gene match: 5. This chain's CDR3 is CASSPGGQYEQYF. CDR3 sequence (DNA): TGTGCCAGCAGCCCGGGGGGTCAGTACGAGCAGTACTTC.

In its sample, this clonotype was seen a few times. The chain recombines TRBV3-1 with TRBJ2-6, with TRBD2 as a possible D gene (6 bases). CDR1 LGHDT and CDR2 YNNKEL come from the germline V gene (reference sequence). Trimming removed 4 bases at V and 0 bases at J, with 22 bases between. The CDR3 has 20 residues. The chain's CDR3 is CASSLSTGTRRASGANVLTF. CDR3 nucleotide sequence: TGTGCCAGCAGCCTATCAACCGGGACGAGGAGGGCCTCTGGGGCCAACGTCCTGACTTTC. The full variable domain, its missing parts supplied by reference TRBV3-1 and TRBJ2-6, is DTAVSQTPKYLVTQMGNDKSIKCEQNLGHDTMYWYKQDSKKFLKIMFSYNNKELIINETVPNRFSPKSPDKAHLNLHINSLELGDSAVYFCASSLSTGTRRASGANVLTFGAGSRLTVL.

The chain has TRBV19 and TRBJ2-1; D ambiguous. In germline, CDR1 is LNHDA, CDR2 SQIVND (reference sequence). V shed 5 bases and J shed 2 bases, with 7 bases lying between them. The CDR3 runs to 13 residues. This CDR3 reads CASSSETYNEQFF. CDR3 DNA sequence: TGTGCCAGTAGTTCAGAAACCTACAATGAGCAGTTCTTC.

There are a few counts of this clonotype. The chain couples TRBV29-1 to TRBJ1-1, with D perhaps matching TRBD1 (5 bases). The CDR3 covers 12 residues. V was shortened by 5 bases and J by 2 bases, with 9 bases between the two germline ends. CDR1 and CDR2 (germline): SQVTM, ANQGSEA. The CDR3 loop is CSVRGFNTEAFF. The CDR3 region has the DNA TGCAGCGTTCGGGGCTTTAACACTGAAGCTTTCTTT.

The chain is built from TRBV6-6 and TRBJ2-1; TRBD2 agrees at 10 bases. V lost 9 bases, J lost 6 bases, and 5 bases stayed unmatched. The CDR3 has 13 residues. The germline CDR1 and CDR2 sequences are MNHNY and SVGAGI (reference sequence). CDR3 bases: TGTGCCAGTCTAGCGGGGGACTTCAATGAGCAGTTCTTC. This sequence encodes CASLAGDFNEQFF.

This clonotype was detected many times. This chain connects TRBV21-1 to TRBJ2-7; the listed D gene, TRBD1, was not tested against the DNA. TRBV21-1 is labeled a pseudogene. The CDR3 covers 14 residues. Here the CDR3 DNA reads TGTGCCAGCAGCCTAAGCAAAGGGGCTCACGAGCAGTACTTC. Amino acids: CASSLSKGAHEQYF.

In its sample, this clonotype was seen a few times. This chain links TRBV19 with TRBJ1-2; a possible D gene is TRBD1 (6 bases). The V gene lost 2 bases and the J gene lost 6 bases, with 16 bases spanning the gap. Germline V CDR1 and CDR2: LNHDA, SQIVND (reference sequence). This CDR3 contains 15 residues. CDR3 loop: CASSISAGRGDGYTF. Written as DNA, the CDR3 is TGTGCCAGTAGTATATCGGCCGGCAGGGGAGATGGCTACACCTTC.

This clonotype ranks as medium-sized. The chain couples TRBV18 to TRBJ2-1; the D is unclear. The CDR3 spans 15 residues. The V end was cut by 5 bases, the J end by 0 bases, with 11 bases between. Germline loops: CDR1 KGHSH, CDR2 LQKENI. CDR3 DNA: TGTGCCAGCTCAAAGGGTCTGAGCTCCTACAATGAGCAGTTCTTC. It codes for CASSKGLSSYNEQFF.

This clonotype was counted at least ten times. V and J are TRBV29-1 and TRBJ2-5, with a possible D match to TRBD2 (6 bases). CDR1 is SQVTM and CDR2 is ANQGSEA in the germline V gene. The CDR3 spans 14 residues. Trimming took off 4 bases at V and 4 bases at J, with 16 bases between the two ends. The CDR3 DNA reads as TGCAGCGTTGTTGGAGCGGACGGGGGAGAGACCCAGTACTTC. Amino acid sequence: CSVVGADGGETQYF.

This clonotype was counted between two and nine times. The CDR3 DNA sequence: TGCAGTGCAACTCGGGTGACTAGCGGGAGCCGGAGCTCCTACAATGAGCAGTTCTTC. It specifies CSATRVTSGSRSSYNEQFF. V is TRBV20-1 and J is TRBJ2-1; 12 bases map to TRBD2. Trimming removed 6 bases from V and 0 bases from J; junction bases left unmatched: 15. This CDR3 has 19 residues. Germline values: CDR1 DFQATT, CDR2 SNEGSKA (reference sequence).